This T cell receptor (beta chain) was identified in a study of long-term antiretroviral therapy in people with HIV. Study context: The 2015 recommendation for immediate ART came about a decade after the earliest samples.

As concerns this clone: What it binds is not known.

United States facilities provided treatment to all participants with HIV. The germline V gene encodes CDR1 KGHSH and CDR2 LQKENI. The CDR3 loop spans 18 amino acids. Trimming took 3 bases from V and 1 from J, leaving 21 bases between them. Broader study findings: Clonal expansions arising prior to ART prevailed in the repertoire at every time point. HIV repertoires spanned tighter CDR3 length ranges than controls did.

An immunoSEQ assay, version v3.0, was performed at survey level. The table came from immunoSEQ multiplex PCR; TCRdb's copy has only in-frame clones and leaves some out. The sample includes 15,000 to 20,000 clones, just over 75% of them seen just once. This material consisted of unsorted PBMCs, taken 0.5 years before starting antiretroviral therapy. This chain links TRBV18 with TRBJ1-1; possibly TRBD1 for D (5 bases). This clonotype originated in a woman aged 45-65 years with HIV. The CDR3 DNA sequence: TGTGCCAGCTCACCGGGGGACCTTGGAACAGTCCCGAACACTGAAGCTTTCTTT. Translation gives CASSPGDLGTVPNTEAFF.